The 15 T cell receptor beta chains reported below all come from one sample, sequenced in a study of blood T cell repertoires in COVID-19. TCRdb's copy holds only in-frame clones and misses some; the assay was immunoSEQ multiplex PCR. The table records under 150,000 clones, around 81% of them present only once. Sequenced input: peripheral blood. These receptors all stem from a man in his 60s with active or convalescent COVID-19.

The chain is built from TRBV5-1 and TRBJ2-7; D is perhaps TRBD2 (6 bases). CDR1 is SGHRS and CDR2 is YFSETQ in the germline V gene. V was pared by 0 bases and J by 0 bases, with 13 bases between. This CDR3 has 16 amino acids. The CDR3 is CASSLVGLPSSYEQYF. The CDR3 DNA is TGCGCCAGCAGCTTGGTGGGACTTCCGAGCTCCTACGAGCAGTACTTC.

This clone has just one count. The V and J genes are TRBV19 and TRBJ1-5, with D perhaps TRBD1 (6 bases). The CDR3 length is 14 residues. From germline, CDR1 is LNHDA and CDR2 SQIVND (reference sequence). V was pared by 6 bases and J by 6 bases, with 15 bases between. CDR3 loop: CASRVRQVGQPQHF. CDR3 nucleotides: TGTGCCAGTAGGGTAAGACAGGTGGGTCAGCCCCAGCATTTT.

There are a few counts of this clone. The CDR3 DNA reads TGTGCCAGCAGTGACTCGGGGCGGGATCACTCCTACGAGCAGTACTTC. The encoded protein is CASSDSGRDHSYEQYF. The chain has TRBV6-4 and TRBJ2-7; D perhaps matches TRBD2 (6 bases). This CDR3 region has 16 residues. Looked up from germline, CDR1 is MRHNA and CDR2 is SNTAGT. V was shortened by 0 bases and J by 0 bases, with 12 bases between the two germline ends.

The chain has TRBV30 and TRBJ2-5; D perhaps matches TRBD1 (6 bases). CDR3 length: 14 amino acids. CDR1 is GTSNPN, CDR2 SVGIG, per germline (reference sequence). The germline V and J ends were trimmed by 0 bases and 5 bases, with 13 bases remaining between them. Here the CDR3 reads CAWSVIGGGETQYF. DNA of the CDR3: TGTGCCTGGAGTGTAATTGGGGGCGGTGAGACCCAGTACTTC.

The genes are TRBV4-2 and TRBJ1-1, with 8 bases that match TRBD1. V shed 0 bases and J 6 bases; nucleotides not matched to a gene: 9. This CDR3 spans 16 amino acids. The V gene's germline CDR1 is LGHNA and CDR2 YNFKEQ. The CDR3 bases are TGTGCCAGCAGCCAAGATGTGACAGGGGCTGTAGCTGAAGCTTTCTTT. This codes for CASSQDVTGAVAEAFF.

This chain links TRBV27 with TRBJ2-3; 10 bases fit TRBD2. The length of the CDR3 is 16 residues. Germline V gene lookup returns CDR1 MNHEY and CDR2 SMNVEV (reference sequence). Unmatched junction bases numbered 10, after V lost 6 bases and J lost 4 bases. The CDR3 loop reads CASRDGLAGVPDTQYF. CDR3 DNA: TGTGCCAGCAGGGACGGCCTAGCGGGAGTCCCAGATACGCAGTATTTT.

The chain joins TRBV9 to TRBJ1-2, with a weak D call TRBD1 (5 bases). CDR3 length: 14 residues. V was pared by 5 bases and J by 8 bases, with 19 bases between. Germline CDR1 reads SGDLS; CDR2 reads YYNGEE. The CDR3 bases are TGTGCCAGCAGGGCCCAGCCGGGGGTAGGCGGCTACACCTTC. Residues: CASRAQPGVGGYTF.

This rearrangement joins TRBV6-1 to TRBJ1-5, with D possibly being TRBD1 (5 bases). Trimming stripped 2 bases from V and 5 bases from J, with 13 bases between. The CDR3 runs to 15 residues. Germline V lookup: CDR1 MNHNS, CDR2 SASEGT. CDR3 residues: CASSELRGRDQPQHF. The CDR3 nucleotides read TGTGCCAGCAGTGAATTAAGGGGAAGGGATCAGCCCCAGCATTTT.

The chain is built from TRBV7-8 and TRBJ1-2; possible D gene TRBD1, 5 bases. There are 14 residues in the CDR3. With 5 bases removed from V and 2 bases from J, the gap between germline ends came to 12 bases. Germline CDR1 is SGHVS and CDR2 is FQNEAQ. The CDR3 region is CASSPSGMNYGYTF. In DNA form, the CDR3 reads TGTGCCAGCAGCCCCTCAGGGATGAACTATGGCTACACCTTC.

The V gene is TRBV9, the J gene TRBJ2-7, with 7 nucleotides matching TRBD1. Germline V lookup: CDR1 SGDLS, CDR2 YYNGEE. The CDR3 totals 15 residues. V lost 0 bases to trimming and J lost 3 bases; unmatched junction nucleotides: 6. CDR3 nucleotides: TGTGCCAGCAGCGTAGAACCGACAGGGTACTACGAGCAGTACTTC. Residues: CASSVEPTGYYEQYF.

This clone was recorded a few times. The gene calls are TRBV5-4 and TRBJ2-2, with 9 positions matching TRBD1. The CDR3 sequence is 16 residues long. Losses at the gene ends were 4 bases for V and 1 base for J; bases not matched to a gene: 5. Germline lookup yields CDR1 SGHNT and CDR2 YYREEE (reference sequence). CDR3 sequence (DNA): TGTGCCAGCAGCCCGACAGGGGGATTGAACACCGGGGAGCTGTTTTTT. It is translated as CASSPTGGLNTGELFF. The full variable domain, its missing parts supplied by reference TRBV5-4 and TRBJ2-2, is ETGVTQSPTHLIKTRGQQVTLRCSSQSGHNTVSWYQQALGQGPQFIFQYYREEENGRGNFPPRFSGLQFPNYSSELNVNALELDDSALYLCASSPTGGLNTGELFFGEGSRLTVL.

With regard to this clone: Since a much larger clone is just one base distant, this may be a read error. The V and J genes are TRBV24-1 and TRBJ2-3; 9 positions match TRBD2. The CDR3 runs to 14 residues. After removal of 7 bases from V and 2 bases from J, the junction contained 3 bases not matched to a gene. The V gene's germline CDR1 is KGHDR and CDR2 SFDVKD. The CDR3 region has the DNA TGTGCCACCAGGGCTAGCGGGAACACAGATACGCAGTATTTT. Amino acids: CATRASGNTDTQYF.

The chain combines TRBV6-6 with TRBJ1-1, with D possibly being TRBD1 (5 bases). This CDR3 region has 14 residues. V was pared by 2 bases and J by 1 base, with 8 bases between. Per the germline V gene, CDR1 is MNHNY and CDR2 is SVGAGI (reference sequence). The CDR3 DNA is TGTGCCAGCAGTTACAGGGGCGCGAACACTGAAGCTTTCTTT. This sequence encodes CASSYRGANTEAFF.

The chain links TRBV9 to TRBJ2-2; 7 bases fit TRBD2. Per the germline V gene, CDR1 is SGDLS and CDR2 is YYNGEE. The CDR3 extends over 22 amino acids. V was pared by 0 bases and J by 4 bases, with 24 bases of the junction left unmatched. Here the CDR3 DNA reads TGTGCCAGCAGCGTAGAGGTTAGCTGGAGCGGGGACCCAGAGAGGAGCACCGGGGAGCTGTTTTTT. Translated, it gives CASSVEVSWSGDPERSTGELFF.

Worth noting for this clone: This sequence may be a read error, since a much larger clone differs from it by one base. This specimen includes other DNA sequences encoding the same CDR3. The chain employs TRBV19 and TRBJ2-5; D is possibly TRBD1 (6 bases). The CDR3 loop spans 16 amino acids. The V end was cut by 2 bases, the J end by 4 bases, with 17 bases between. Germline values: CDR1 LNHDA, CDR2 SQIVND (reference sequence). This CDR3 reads CASSIRPGQGAETQYF. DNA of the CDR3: TGTGCCAGTAGTATACGTCCGGGACAAGGGGCAGAGACCCAGTACTTC.